The rows below give T cell receptor beta chains drawn from one sample of a study of blood T cell repertoires in COVID-19. Sequencing was performed with immunoSEQ multiplex PCR; in TCRdb, only in-frame clones are kept and a portion is missing. The sample records about 140,000 clones, roughly 87% being singletons. Sequencing used peripheral blood. These receptors came from a man between 65 and 85 years old with acute or convalescent COVID-19. Both conserved end residues are part of each CDR3. The D gene is left open where the match is weak. Only some rows state a clone size, as once, few, many or a class for expanded clones.

>.|TRBD1|TRBJ2-3|TRBV7-7
TGTGCCAGCAGCGCAGGGACAGGGGGCGCCGAGCAATATTTT
CASSAGTGGAEQYF
>.|TRBD2|TRBJ2-7|TRBV5-3
TGTGCCAGAAGCCCTAGCGGGAGGGCGTACGAGCAGTACTTC
CARSPSGRAYEQYF
>once|.|TRBJ2-6|TRBV5-1
TGCGCCAGCAGCTTTCGCTCTGGGGCCAACGTCCTGACTTTC
CASSFRSGANVLTF
>few|TRBD1|TRBJ1-1|TRBV29-1
TGCAGCGTCTCGTACCGGACAGGTCAGGACACTGAAGCTTTCTTT
CSVSYRTGQDTEAFF
>.|TRBD1|TRBJ1-2|TRBV7-2
TGTGCCAGCAGAAGAAACAGGGGAGAGTACTATGGCTACACCTTC
CASRRNRGEYYGYTF
>.|TRBD1|TRBJ1-2|TRBV30
TGTGCCTGGGGGGGACAGGGGGCAGATGGCTACACCTTC
CAWGGQGADGYTF
>.|.|TRBJ1-2|TRBV12-3/TRBV12-4
TGTGCCAGCAGCACAGGGTATGCGGGTGGCTACACCTTC
CASSTGYAGGYTF
>.|TRBD2|TRBJ2-1|TRBV5-5
TGTGCCAGCAGCTCCGCGACTAGCGGATACAATGAGCAGTTCTTC
CASSSATSGYNEQFF
>.|.|TRBJ1-3|TRBV11-2
TGTGCCAGCAGCCGACAGGAGTTTGGAAACACCATATATTTT
CASSRQEFGNTIYF
>.|.|TRBJ1-2|TRBV19
TGTGCCAGTAGTATCTCACAGGCTAACTATGGCTACACCTTC
CASSISQANYGYTF
>.|.|TRBJ1-2|TRBV5-1
TGCGCCAGCAGCTCCTACGGCAGGGAAGGCTATGGCTACACCTTC
CASSSYGREGYGYTF
>.|.|TRBJ2-1|TRBV14
TGTGCCAGCAGCCTAACTTACGGGGTGAGCGATGAGCAGTTCTTC
CASSLTYGVSDEQFF
>.|.|TRBJ1-1|TRBV30
TGTGCCTGGAGTGGCCGTTGGCTGCAGATGAACACTGAAGCTTTCTTT
CAWSGRWLQMNTEAFF
>.|.|TRBJ2-7|TRBV12-5
TGTGCTAGTGGTTTGGCGAAAGATGACTCGGGACTCCTTGGCTCCTACGAGCAGTACTTC
CASGLAKDDSGLLGSYEQYF
>.|TRBD2|TRBJ2-1|TRBV5-1
TGCGCCAGCAGCTTGGAGACGGGGGGGTCCTACAATGAGCAGTTCTTC
CASSLETGGSYNEQFF
>.|TRBD1|TRBJ1-6|TRBV7-8
TGTGCCAGCAGCAGGGACAGGAATTCACCCCTCCACTTT
CASSRDRNSPLHF
>once|TRBD2|TRBJ2-7|TRBV2
TGTGCCAGCAGTGAAGAAGCGGGGGGTTTCACCTACGAGCAGTACTTC
CASSEEAGGFTYEQYF
>.|.|TRBJ1-5|TRBV12-2
TGTGCAAGTCGCTTTCTAACTTACGGGACAGGGGAAAGGCAGCCCCAGCATTTT
CASRFLTYGTGERQPQHF
>.|TRBD2|TRBJ2-1|TRBV13
TGTGCCAGCAGCTCAGGCGGACTAGCGGGGCATGAGCAGTTCTTC
CASSSGGLAGHEQFF
>.|TRBD1|TRBJ2-1|TRBV9
TGTGCCAGCAGCGTTAGGGACAGGGGTTTGGATGAGCAGTTCTTC
CASSVRDRGLDEQFF
>.|.|TRBJ2-3|TRBV28
TGTGCCAGCGGAGGGGACTCCCGAGCAGATACGCAGTATTTT
CASGGDSRADTQYF
>.|.|TRBJ2-7|TRBV7-8
TGTGCCAGCAGCTTGGATACAGGGTTACGGGCGGGCGAGCAGTACTTC
CASSLDTGLRAGEQYF
>.|.|TRBJ2-3|TRBV18
TGTGCCAGCTCACCAGAGGCAGATACGCAGTATTTT
CASSPEADTQYF
>.|TRBD1|TRBJ2-6|TRBV29-1
TGCAGCGTTCCAGGGGGACCTGGGGCCAACGTCCTGACTTTC
CSVPGGPGANVLTF
>.|TRBD1|TRBJ1-1|TRBV10-1
TGCGCCAGCAGTTTGAGCAGGGGGGTGAACACTGAAGCTTTCTTT
CASSLSRGVNTEAFF
>.|.|TRBJ2-5|TRBV19
TGTGCCAGTAGTTCTATGGTGGCTTTACCGACGAGGCACTTC
CASSSMVALPTRHF
>.|TRBD2|TRBJ2-3|TRBV25-1
TGTGCCAGCAATTCGGCGGGGGAGCAGTATTTT
CASNSAGEQYF
>.|TRBD2|TRBJ2-3|TRBV6-4
TGTGCCAGCAGGAGGACTAGCACGGCCCCCACAGATACGCAGTATTTT
CASRRTSTAPTDTQYF
>.|.|TRBJ1-2|TRBV19
TGTGCCAGTAGTATAGCCCCCACAGAAGGCTACACCTTC
CASSIAPTEGYTF
>.|.|TRBJ2-7|TRBV10-3
TGTGCCATCAGTGACTCTAGCGACCAAACGGGAGAGCAGTACTTC
CAISDSSDQTGEQYF
>.|TRBD2|TRBJ2-5|TRBV5-1
TGCGCCAGCAGCAGCGGGAGGGGCCAAGAGACCCAGTACTTC
CASSSGRGQETQYF
>.|TRBD1|TRBJ2-7|TRBV3-1/TRBV3-2
TGTGCCAGCACCCGCGGGACAGGGACATACGAGCAGTACTTC
CASTRGTGTYEQYF
>.|.|TRBJ1-1|TRBV23-1
TGCGCCAGCAGTCAATCGTTTCCGGGGTCAAGTGTCGGCACTGAAGCTTTCTTT
CASSQSFPGSSVGTEAFF
>.|.|TRBJ1-5|TRBV27
TGTGCCAGCAGCCCGTCCCAGGGTGGCAATCAGCCCCAGCATTTT
CASSPSQGGNQPQHF
>.|.|TRBJ2-2|TRBV2
TGTGCCAGCCGGCCCGGGACTGCCTACACCGGGGAGCTGTTTTTT
CASRPGTAYTGELFF
>.|.|TRBJ2-2|TRBV6-5
TGTGCCAGCAGTTGGGCCACCGGGGAGCTGTTTTTT
CASSWATGELFF
>.|TRBD2|TRBJ2-1|TRBV5-1
TGCGCCAGCAGCTTGGGGCTAGCGGACAATGAGCAGTTCTTC
CASSLGLADNEQFF
>.|.|TRBJ1-1|TRBV19
TGTGCCACTCTGCGTTCGGGGGTAAACACTGAAGCTTTCTTT
CATLRSGVNTEAFF
>.|TRBD1|TRBJ1-6|TRBV2
TGTGCCAGCAGTGGGGACAGGGGGAATTGGAATTCACCCCTCCACTTT
CASSGDRGNWNSPLHF
>.|TRBD1|TRBJ1-2|TRBV6-5
TGTGCCAGCAGTAAGGGACAGACTAACTATGGCTACACCTTC
CASSKGQTNYGYTF
>.|TRBD1|TRBJ2-3|TRBV5-1
TGCGCCAGCAGCTCGACAGGGGGCGGAGGGTATACGCAGTATTTT
CASSSTGGGGYTQYF
>.|.|TRBJ1-4|TRBV7-9
TGTGCCAGCAGCTCGCGCTTAGCTAATGAAAAACTGTTTTTT
CASSSRLANEKLFF
>.|.|TRBJ1-2|TRBV6-1
TGTGCCAGCAGTGAAGCATTTGGGGTAGGAGGCTATGGCTACACCTTC
CASSEAFGVGGYGYTF
>few|.|TRBJ2-2|TRBV11-2
TGTGCCAGCAGCCTTCCCGTGTTCGGGGAGCTGTTTTTT
CASSLPVFGELFF
>few|.|TRBJ2-7|TRBV11-3
TGTGCCAGCAGCCCTAGGTCGGAAGCCGAGCAGTACTTC
CASSPRSEAEQYF
>.|TRBD2|TRBJ2-3|TRBV7-3
TGTGCCAGCAGCTCCGGACTAGCGGGAGGGGACACAGATACGCAGTATTTT
CASSSGLAGGDTDTQYF
>.|.|TRBJ2-3|TRBV5-1
TGCGCCAGCAGCCCCGGGACACTTCGCACAGATACGCAGTATTTT
CASSPGTLRTDTQYF
>once|.|TRBJ1-5|TRBV6-5
TGTGCCAGCAGTCCGACGGCGGGGCAGCCCCAGCATTTT
CASSPTAGQPQHF
>.|TRBD1|TRBJ2-2|TRBV29-1
TGCAGCGTTGGCCGGGACAGGGTTGCCGGGGAGCTGTTTTTT
CSVGRDRVAGELFF
>.|.|TRBJ1-1|TRBV27
TGTGCCAGCAGTTCCCGGGGGACCATGAACACTGAAGCTTTCTTT
CASSSRGTMNTEAFF
>.|TRBD1|TRBJ1-1|TRBV24-1
TGTGCCACCAGTGACCCGGGAACAGGGGTCACTGAAGCTTTCTTT
CATSDPGTGVTEAFF
>.|.|TRBJ2-3|TRBV2
TGTGCCAGCAGTCTCGCGAGGGCGACAGATACGCAGTATTTT
CASSLARATDTQYF
>.|TRBD2|TRBJ2-5|TRBV6-5
TGTGCCAGCAGGGGAGGGACGGGCCTGAAGGTGACCCAGTACTTC
CASRGGTGLKVTQYF
>.|TRBD1|TRBJ2-3|TRBV2
TGTGCCAGAACCAGGGGGACGAGCACAGATACGCAGTATTTT
CARTRGTSTDTQYF
>.|.|TRBJ1-1|TRBV2
TGTGCCAGCACACGGGCCCAGGGGTCCACTGAAGCTTTCTTT
CASTRAQGSTEAFF
>.|.|TRBJ1-1|TRBV12-3/TRBV12-4
TGTGCCAGCAGTTTAGGGAGGAACACTGAAGCTTTCTTT
CASSLGRNTEAFF
>.|.|TRBJ2-7|TRBV6-1
TGTGCCAGCAGTGTTGGATGGAGAGGGCAGGATCGCGAGCAGTACTTC
CASSVGWRGQDREQYF
>.|TRBD1|TRBJ1-1|TRBV7-9
TGTGCCAGCAGCTTAGGATCCGGGACAGGGGGCACTGAAGCTTTCTTT
CASSLGSGTGGTEAFF
>.|.|TRBJ1-2|TRBV12-3/TRBV12-4
TGTGCCAGCAGTTTGCAGAACTATGGCTACACCTTC
CASSLQNYGYTF